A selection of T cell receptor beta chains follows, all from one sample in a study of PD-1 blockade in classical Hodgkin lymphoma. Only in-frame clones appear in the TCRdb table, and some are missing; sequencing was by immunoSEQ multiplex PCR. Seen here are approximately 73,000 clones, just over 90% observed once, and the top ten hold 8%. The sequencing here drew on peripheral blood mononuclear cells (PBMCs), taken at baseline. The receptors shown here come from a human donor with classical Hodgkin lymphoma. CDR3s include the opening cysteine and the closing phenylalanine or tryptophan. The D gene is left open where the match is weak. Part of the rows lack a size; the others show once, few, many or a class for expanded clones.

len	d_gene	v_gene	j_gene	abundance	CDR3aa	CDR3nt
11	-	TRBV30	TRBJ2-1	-	CAWSGQQEQFF	TGTGCCTGGAGTGGTCAACAGGAGCAGTTCTTC
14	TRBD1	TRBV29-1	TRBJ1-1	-	CSVEAGRGETEAFF	TGCAGCGTTGAAGCAGGCAGGGGGGAAACTGAAGCTTTCTTT
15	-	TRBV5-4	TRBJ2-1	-	CASSGSQRTDNEQFF	TGTGCCAGCAGCGGGAGCCAGCGGACTGACAATGAGCAGTTCTTC
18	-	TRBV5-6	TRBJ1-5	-	CASSLTTGYPYSNQPQHF	TGTGCCAGCAGCTTGACAACAGGCTATCCTTATAGCAATCAGCCCCAGCATTTT
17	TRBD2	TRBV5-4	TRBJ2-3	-	CASSLALAGDLTDTQYF	TGTGCCAGCAGCTTGGCACTAGCGGGGGACCTCACAGATACGCAGTATTTT
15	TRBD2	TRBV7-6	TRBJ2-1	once	CASSSLAGGSSEQFF	TGTGCCAGCAGCTCGCTAGCGGGGGGTTCGAGTGAGCAGTTCTTC
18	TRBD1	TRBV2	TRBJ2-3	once	CASTFLLTGGASTDTQYF	TGTGCCAGCACATTTCTTCTAACAGGGGGCGCCTCCACAGATACGCAGTATTTT
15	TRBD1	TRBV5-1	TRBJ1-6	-	CASSLAGTGDSPLHF	TGCGCCAGCAGCTTGGCCGGGACAGGGGATTCACCCCTCCACTTT
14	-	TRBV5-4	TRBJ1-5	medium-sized	CASSAGVTDQPQHF	TGTGCCAGCAGCGCCGGGGTGACGGATCAGCCCCAGCATTTT
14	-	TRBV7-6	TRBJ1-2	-	CASSPGHLNYGYTF	TGTGCCAGCAGCCCTGGACACCTTAACTATGGCTACACCTTC
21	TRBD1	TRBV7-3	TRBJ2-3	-	CASSLNMAGGQGDLSTDTQYF	TGTGCCAGCAGCTTAAATATGGCAGGAGGTCAGGGGGATTTGAGCACAGATACGCAGTATTTT
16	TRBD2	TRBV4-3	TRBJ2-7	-	CASSQETKRDLYEQYF	TGCGCCAGCAGCCAAGAAACGAAGCGGGACCTGTACGAGCAGTACTTC
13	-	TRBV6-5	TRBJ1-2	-	CASSFKGLGGYTF	TGTGCCAGCAGTTTCAAGGGGCTTGGTGGCTACACCTTC
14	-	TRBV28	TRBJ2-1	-	CASSSPSPYNEQFF	TGTGCCAGCAGTTCTCCCAGCCCCTACAATGAGCAGTTCTTC
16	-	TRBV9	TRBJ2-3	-	CASSPETGPSTDTQYF	TGTGCCAGCAGCCCCGAGACTGGTCCTAGCACAGATACGCAGTATTTT
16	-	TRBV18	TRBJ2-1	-	CASSPWVGGKYNEQFF	TGTGCCAGCTCACCATGGGTTGGGGGAAAGTACAATGAGCAGTTCTTC
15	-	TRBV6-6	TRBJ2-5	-	CASSYSIHRVETQYF	TGTGCCAGCAGTTACTCTATTCACAGGGTAGAGACCCAGTACTTC
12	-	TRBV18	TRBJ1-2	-	CASHRGQVGYTF	TGTGCCAGCCACCGAGGGCAGGTCGGCTACACCTTC
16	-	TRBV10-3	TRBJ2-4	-	CAISESGQEAKNIQYF	TGTGCCATCAGTGAGTCAGGACAAGAGGCCAAAAACATTCAGTACTTC
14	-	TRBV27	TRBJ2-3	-	CASSPTQSTDTQYF	TGTGCCAGCAGCCCGACACAAAGCACAGATACGCAGTATTTT
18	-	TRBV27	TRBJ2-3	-	CASSLMGFNRDLTDTQYF	TGTGCCAGCAGTTTAATGGGATTCAACCGGGACCTCACAGATACGCAGTATTTT
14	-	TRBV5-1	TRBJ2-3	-	CASRLAQSTDTQYF	TGCGCCAGCAGACTAGCCCAAAGCACAGATACGCAGTATTTT
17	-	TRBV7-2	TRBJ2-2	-	CASSFLNFLEHTGELFF	TGTGCCAGCAGCTTTCTTAACTTCCTCGAACACACCGGGGAGCTGTTTTTT
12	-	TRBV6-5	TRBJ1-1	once	CASVGENTEAFF	TGTGCCAGCGTCGGGGAGAACACTGAAGCTTTCTTT
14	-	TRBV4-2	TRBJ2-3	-	CASSQEEGTDTQYF	TGTGCCAGCAGCCAAGAGGAGGGCACAGATACGCAGTATTTT
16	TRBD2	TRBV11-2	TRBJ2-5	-	CASSLGLAGFQETQYF	TGTGCCAGCAGCTTAGGGCTAGCGGGGTTCCAAGAGACCCAGTACTTC
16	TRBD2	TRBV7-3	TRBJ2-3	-	CASSLGLAGAADTQYF	TGTGCCAGCAGCTTAGGTTTAGCGGGAGCGGCAGATACGCAGTATTTT
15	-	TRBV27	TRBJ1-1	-	CASGLGGVMNTEAFF	TGTGCCAGCGGCCTAGGGGGTGTGATGAACACTGAAGCTTTCTTT
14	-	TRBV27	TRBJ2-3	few	CASSYLLSTDTQYF	TGTGCCAGCAGTTACTTGCTATCCACAGATACGCAGTATTTT
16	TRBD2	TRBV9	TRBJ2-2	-	CASSAISSGRAGELFF	TGTGCCAGCAGCGCGATCTCTAGCGGGAGGGCCGGGGAGCTGTTTTTT
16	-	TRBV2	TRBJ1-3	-	CASSEAGRSSGNTIYF	TGTGCCAGCAGTGAAGCGGGGAGGAGCTCTGGAAACACCATATATTTT
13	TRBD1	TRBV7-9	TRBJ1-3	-	CASNRDRWDTIYF	TGTGCCAGCAACCGGGACAGATGGGACACCATATATTTT
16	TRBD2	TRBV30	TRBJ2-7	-	CAWSPAGTSGSYEQYF	TGTGCCTGGAGCCCGGCCGGGACTAGCGGGAGCTACGAGCAGTACTTC
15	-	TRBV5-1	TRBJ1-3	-	CASSLEQGSGNTIYF	TGCGCCAGCAGCTTGGAACAGGGAAGTGGAAACACCATATATTTT
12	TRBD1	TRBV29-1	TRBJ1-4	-	CSVAGGNEKLFF	TGCAGCGTTGCAGGGGGAAATGAAAAACTGTTTTTT
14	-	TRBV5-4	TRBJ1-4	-	CASSLFGVNEKLFF	TGTGCCAGCAGCTTGTTTGGGGTTAATGAAAAACTGTTTTTT
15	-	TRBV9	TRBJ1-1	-	CASSPGTSGEGQGFF	TGTGCCAGCAGCCCCGGGACTTCGGGGGAGGGTCAAGGATTCTTT
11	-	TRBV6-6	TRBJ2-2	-	CASSYGGELFF	TGTGCCAGCAGTTATGGGGGGGAGCTGTTTTTT
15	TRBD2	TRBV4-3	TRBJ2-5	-	CASSRSGRPQETQYF	TGCGCCAGCAGCCGTAGCGGGAGGCCCCAAGAGACCCAGTACTTC
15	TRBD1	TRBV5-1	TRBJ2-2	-	CASSRGQALTGELFF	TGCGCCAGCAGCCGCGGACAGGCCCTCACCGGGGAGCTGTTTTTT
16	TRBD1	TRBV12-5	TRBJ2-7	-	CASGLVRGRASYEQYF	TGTGCTAGTGGTTTGGTAAGGGGGCGCGCCTCCTACGAGCAGTACTTC
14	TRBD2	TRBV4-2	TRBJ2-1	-	CASSQELAVNEQFF	TGTGCCAGCAGCCAAGAACTAGCGGTCAATGAGCAGTTCTTC
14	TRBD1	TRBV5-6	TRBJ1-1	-	CASSSDRGNTEAFF	TGTGCCAGCAGCTCGGACAGGGGGAACACTGAAGCTTTCTTT
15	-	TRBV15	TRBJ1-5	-	CATSRDVGGGQPQHF	TGTGCCACCAGCAGAGACGTAGGGGGAGGTCAGCCCCAGCATTTT
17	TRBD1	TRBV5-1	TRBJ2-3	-	CASSPNPTGQGADTQYF	TGCGCCAGCAGCCCAAACCCCACGGGACAGGGGGCAGATACGCAGTATTTT
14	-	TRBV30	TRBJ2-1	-	CAWSVLGVSWEQFF	TGTGCCTGGAGCGTACTGGGGGTATCGTGGGAGCAGTTCTTC
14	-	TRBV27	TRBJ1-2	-	CASSSRQPNYGYTF	TGTGCCAGCAGTTCGCGACAGCCTAACTATGGCTACACCTTC
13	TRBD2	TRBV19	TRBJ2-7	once	CASSIAPGGEQYF	TGTGCCAGTAGTATTGCCCCGGGGGGCGAGCAGTACTTC
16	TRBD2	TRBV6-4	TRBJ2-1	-	CASSEEGGSSYNEQFF	TGTGCCAGCAGTGAAGAGGGCGGGAGCTCCTACAATGAGCAGTTCTTC
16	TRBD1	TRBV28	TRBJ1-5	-	CASRRQGAYSNQPQHF	TGTGCCAGCAGGCGACAGGGGGCCTATAGCAATCAGCCCCAGCATTTT
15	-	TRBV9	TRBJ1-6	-	CASSVVSGDNSPLHF	TGTGCCAGCAGCGTAGTTTCGGGGGATAATTCACCCCTCCACTTT
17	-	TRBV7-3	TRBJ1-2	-	CASSLYPRDLGGYGYTF	TGTGCCAGCAGCTTATACCCCCGGGACCTCGGGGGGTATGGCTACACCTTC